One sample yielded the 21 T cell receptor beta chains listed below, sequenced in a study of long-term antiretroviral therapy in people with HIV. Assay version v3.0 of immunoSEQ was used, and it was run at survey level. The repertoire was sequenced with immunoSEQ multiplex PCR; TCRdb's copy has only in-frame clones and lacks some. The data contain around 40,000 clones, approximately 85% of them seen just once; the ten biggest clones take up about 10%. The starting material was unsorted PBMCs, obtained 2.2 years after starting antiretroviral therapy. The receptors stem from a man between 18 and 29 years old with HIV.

Here the CDR3 DNA reads TGTGCCAGCAGTTCCGGAGGGCACGAAAAACTGTTTTTT. Translation: CASSSGGHEKLFF. J is TRBJ1-4 and V is TRBV5-6; D gene unclear. The CDR3 has 13 amino acids. Trimming pared 5 bases from V and 8 bases from J, leaving 13 bases between. Per germline, CDR1 SGHDT and CDR2 YYEEEE.

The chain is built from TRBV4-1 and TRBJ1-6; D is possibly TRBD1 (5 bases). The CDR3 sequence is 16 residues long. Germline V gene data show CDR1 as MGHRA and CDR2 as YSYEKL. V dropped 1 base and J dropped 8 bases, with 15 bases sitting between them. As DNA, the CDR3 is TGCGCCAGCAGCCAAGTGGCGGGGCTTATCTATTCACCCCTCCACTTT. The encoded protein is CASSQVAGLIYSPLHF.

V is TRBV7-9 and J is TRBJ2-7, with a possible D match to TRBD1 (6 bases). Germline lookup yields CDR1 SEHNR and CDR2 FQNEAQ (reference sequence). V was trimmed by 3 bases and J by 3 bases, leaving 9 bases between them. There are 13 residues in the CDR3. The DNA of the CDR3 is TGTGCCAGCAGCTTTGTGGACAGCTACGAGCAGTACTTC. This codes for CASSFVDSYEQYF.

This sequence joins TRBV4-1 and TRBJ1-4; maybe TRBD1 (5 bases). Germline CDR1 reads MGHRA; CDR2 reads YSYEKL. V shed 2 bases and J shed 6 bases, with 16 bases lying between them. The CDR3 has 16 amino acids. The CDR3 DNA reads TGCGCCAGCAGCCAATATTATTCCCTAGGGGATGAAAAACTGTTTTTT. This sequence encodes CASSQYYSLGDEKLFF.

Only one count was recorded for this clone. The CDR3 here is CASSSGQGNTEAFF. DNA of the CDR3: TGTGCCAGCAGTTCGGGACAGGGCAACACTGAAGCTTTCTTT. The V call is TRBV2, the J call TRBJ1-1; the match to TRBD1 covers 9 bases. Losses at the gene ends were 5 bases for V and 2 bases for J; bases not matched to a gene: 3. Germline V gene data show CDR1 as SNHLY and CDR2 as FYNNEI. There are 14 residues in the CDR3.

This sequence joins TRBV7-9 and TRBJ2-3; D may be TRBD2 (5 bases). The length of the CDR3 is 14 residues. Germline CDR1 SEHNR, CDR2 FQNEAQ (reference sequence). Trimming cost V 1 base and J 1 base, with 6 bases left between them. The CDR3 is CASSLERGTDTQYF. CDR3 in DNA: TGTGCCAGCAGCTTAGAGAGGGGCACAGATACGCAGTATTTT.

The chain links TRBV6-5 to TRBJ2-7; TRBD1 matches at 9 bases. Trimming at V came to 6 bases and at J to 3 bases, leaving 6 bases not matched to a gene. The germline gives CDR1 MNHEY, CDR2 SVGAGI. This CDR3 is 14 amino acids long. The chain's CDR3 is CASSPGQGYYEQYF. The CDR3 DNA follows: TGTGCCAGCAGCCCGGGACAGGGATACTACGAGCAGTACTTC.

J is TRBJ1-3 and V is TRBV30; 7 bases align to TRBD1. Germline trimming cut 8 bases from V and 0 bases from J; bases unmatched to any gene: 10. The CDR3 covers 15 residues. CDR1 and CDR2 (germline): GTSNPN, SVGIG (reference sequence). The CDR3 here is CAHWVNRGSGNTIYF. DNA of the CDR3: TGTGCCCATTGGGTAAACAGGGGCTCTGGAAACACCATATATTTT.

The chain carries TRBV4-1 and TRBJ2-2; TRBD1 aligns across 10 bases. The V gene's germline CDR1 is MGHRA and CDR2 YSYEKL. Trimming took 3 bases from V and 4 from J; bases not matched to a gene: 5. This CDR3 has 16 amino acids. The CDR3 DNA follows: TGCGCCAGCAGCCAGGGTTGGGACAGGGGCACCGGGGAGCTGTTTTTT. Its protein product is CASSQGWDRGTGELFF.

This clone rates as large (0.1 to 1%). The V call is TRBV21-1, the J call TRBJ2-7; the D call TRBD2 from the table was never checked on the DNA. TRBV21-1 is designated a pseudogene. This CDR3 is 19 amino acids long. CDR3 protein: CASSKESITGTSVGYEQYF. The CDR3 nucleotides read TGTGCCAGCAGCAAAGAGTCTATCACCGGGACTAGCGTCGGCTACGAGCAGTACTTC.

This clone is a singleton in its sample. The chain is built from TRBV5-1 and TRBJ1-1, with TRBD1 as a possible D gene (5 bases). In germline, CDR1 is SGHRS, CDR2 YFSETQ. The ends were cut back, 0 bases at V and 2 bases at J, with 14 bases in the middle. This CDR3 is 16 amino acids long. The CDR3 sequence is CASSLGAGVGNTEAFF. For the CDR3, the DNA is TGCGCCAGCAGCTTGGGGGCGGGGGTCGGAAACACTGAAGCTTTCTTT.

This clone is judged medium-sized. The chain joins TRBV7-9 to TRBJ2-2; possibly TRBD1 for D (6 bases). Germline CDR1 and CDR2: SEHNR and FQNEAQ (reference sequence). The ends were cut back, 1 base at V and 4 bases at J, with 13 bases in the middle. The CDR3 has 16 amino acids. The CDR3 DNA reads TGTGCCAGCAGCTTAGTACAGGGTATCAGCACCGGGGAGCTGTTTTTT. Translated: CASSLVQGISTGELFF.

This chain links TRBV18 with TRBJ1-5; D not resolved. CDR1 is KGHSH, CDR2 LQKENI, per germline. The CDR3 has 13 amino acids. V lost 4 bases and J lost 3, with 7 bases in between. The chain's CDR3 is CASSQGDNQPQHF. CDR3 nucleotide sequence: TGTGCCAGCTCACAGGGAGACAATCAGCCCCAGCATTTT.

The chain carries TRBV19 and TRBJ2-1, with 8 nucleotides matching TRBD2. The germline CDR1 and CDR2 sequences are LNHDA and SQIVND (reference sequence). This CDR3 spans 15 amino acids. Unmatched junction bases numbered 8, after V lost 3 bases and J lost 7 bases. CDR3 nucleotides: TGTGCCAGTAGTATTTCGGGGGGGGCGATAAATGAGCAGTTCTTC. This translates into CASSISGGAINEQFF.

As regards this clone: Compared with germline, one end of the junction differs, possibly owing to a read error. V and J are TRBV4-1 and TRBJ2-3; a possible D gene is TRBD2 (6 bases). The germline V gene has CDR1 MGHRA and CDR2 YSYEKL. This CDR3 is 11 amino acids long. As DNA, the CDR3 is TGCGCCAGCAGCCAAATCGGGGGTTTGCATTTT. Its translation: CASSQIGGLHF.

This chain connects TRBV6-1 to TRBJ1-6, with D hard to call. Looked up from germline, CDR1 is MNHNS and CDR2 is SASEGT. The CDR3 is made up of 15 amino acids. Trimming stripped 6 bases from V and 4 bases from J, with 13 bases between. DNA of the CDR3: TGTGCCAGCAGCCAGGTTGGAGGGTATAATTCACCCCTCCACTTT. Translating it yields CASSQVGGYNSPLHF.

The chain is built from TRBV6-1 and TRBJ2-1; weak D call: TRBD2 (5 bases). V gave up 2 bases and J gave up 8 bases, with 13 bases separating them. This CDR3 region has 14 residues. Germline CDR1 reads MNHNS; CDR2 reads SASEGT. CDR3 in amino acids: CASSEPSGFHEQFF. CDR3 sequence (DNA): TGTGCCAGCAGTGAACCCTCGGGATTCCATGAGCAGTTCTTC.

The DNA for the CDR3 is TGTGCCAGCAGCCCGTCGAACACTGAAGCTTTCTTT. It is translated as CASSPSNTEAFF. This chain joins TRBV5-4 and TRBJ1-1; unclear D gene. The CDR3 is 12 amino acids. The germline V gene has CDR1 SGHNT and CDR2 YYREEE (reference sequence). Trimming stripped 4 bases from V and 1 base from J, with 5 bases between.

CDR3 DNA sequence: TGTGCCAGCAGCTCCCGCACGGACAGGGCCTGGGGCTACACCTTC. Translated, it gives CASSSRTDRAWGYTF. The J gene is TRBJ1-2, the V gene TRBV7-2, with TRBD1 matching over 8 bases. The CDR3 is 15 amino acids. The V gene end was trimmed by 4 bases and the J gene end by 8 bases; junction bases not matched to a gene: 12. Germline lookup yields CDR1 SGHTA and CDR2 FQGNSA.

The CDR3 DNA reads TGCGCCAGCAGCCAAGAATGGGCGCGGTCTGATGAGCAGTTCTTC. Its translation: CASSQEWARSDEQFF. The V and J genes are TRBV4-1 and TRBJ2-1; the D is unclear. This CDR3 is built from 15 residues. V dropped 0 bases and J dropped 8 bases, with 14 bases sitting between them. Per germline, CDR1 MGHRA and CDR2 YSYEKL.

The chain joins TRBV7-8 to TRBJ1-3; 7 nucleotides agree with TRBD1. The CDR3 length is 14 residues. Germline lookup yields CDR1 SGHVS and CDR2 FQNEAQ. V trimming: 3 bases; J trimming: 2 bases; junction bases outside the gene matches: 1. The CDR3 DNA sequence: TGTGCCAGCAGCTTCGGGACAGCTGGAAACACCATATATTTT. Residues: CASSFGTAGNTIYF.